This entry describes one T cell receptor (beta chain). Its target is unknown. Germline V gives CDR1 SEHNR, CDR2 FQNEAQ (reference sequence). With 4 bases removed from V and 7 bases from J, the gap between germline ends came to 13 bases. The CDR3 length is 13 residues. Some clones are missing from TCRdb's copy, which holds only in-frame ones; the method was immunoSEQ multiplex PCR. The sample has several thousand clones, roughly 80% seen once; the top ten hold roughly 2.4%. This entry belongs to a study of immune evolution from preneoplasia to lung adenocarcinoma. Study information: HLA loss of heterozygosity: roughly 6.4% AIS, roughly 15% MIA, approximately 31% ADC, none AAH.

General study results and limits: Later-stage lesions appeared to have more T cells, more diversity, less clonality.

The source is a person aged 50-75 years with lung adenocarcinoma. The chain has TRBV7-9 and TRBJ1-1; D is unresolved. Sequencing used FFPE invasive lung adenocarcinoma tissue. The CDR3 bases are TGTGCCAGCAGCTACGGGAGTAGCGGTGAAGCTTTCTTT. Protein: CASSYGSSGEAFF.